This T cell receptor (beta chain) is drawn from a study of cytomegalovirus exposure and HLA in healthy donors. Study-wide background: A later analysis reported the 100 to 150 validation repertoires used the same platform as the roughly 670 first-cohort repertoires. Overall study findings and caveats: The study put 160 or so TCR beta chains on its list as cytomegalovirus-associated. Cytomegalovirus status was reportedly diagnosed by the classifier with high specificity and sensitivity.

This table comes from immunoSEQ multiplex PCR, and its TCRdb copy is limited to in-frame clones, with some not included. Among a few hundred thousand clones listed, around 89% were seen once. Remarks on this clone: Its specificity is unknown.

The sample consisted of PBMCs. The clonotype originates from a woman between 18 and 29 years old in good health and CMV-seronegative.

The CDR3 DNA follows: TGCGCCAGCAGCCAAGATATCCCGGACGAGCAGTACTTC. Amino acids: CASSQDIPDEQYF. V usage is TRBV4-3 and J usage is TRBJ2-7; no clear D. The CDR3 contains 13 residues. Per the germline V gene, CDR1 is LGHNA and CDR2 is YSLEER. V shed 0 bases and J shed 5 bases, with 8 bases lying between them.